Following are 8 T cell receptor beta chains from one sample sequenced in a study of glioma-infiltrating T cells. The iRepertoire nested amplicon-rescue multiplex PCR amplified TCR alpha and beta CDR3s from RNA. A single record per CDR3 protein comes from TCRdb applying MiXCR to the multiplex PCR reads. Of 45,000 or so distinct CDR3 sequences listed, approximately 20% are singletons. What was sequenced was glioma tissue, nonneoplastic brain tissue, or PBMCs (not recorded which). Receptor source: a human donor with low-grade glioma or glioblastoma, undergoing nonglioma brain surgery, or in good health (not recorded which).

This clonotype has just a few counts. This chain links TRBV11-2 with TRBJ1-3; D is unclear. The CDR3 consists of 15 residues. V lost 6 bases and J 2 bases, leaving 14 bases between the germline ends. Germline V gene sequence: CDR1 SGHAT, CDR2 FQNNGV. CDR3 residues: CASSRRESAGNTIYF. The CDR3 DNA sequence: TGTGCCAGCAGTCGAAGGGAATCGGCTGGAAACACCATATATTTT.

This clonotype was seen repeatedly, ten times or more. The chain recombines TRBV7-2 with TRBJ1-1, with D perhaps matching TRBD1 (6 bases). This CDR3 has 14 residues. Germline CDR1 reads SGHTA; CDR2 reads FQGNSA. Trimming cost V 3 bases and J 10 bases, with 18 bases left between them. The CDR3 nucleotides read TGTGCCAGCAGCTTGACGTACAGGGCAGAACGAGCTTTCTTT. Protein product: CASSLTYRAERAFF.

In its sample, this clonotype was seen many times. The chain has TRBV28 and TRBJ2-2; 7 bases agree with TRBD1. The junction had 4 bases not matched to a gene; V was cut back by 5 bases and J by 4 bases. CDR3 size: 14 residues. Looked up from germline, CDR1 is MDHEN and CDR2 is SYDVKM. In DNA form, the CDR3 reads TGTGCCAGCAGTGACAGGGAACCCACCGGGGAGCTGTTTTTT. It yields the protein CASSDREPTGELFF. The full variable domain, with the rest looked up from reference TRBV28 and TRBJ2-2, is DVKVTQSSRYLVKRTGEKVFLECVQDMDHENMFWYRQDPGLGLRLIYFSYDVKMKEKGDIPEGYSVSREKKERFSLILESASTNQTSMYLCASSDREPTGELFFGEGSRLTVL.

This sequence joins TRBV6-5 and TRBJ2-5, with 13 bases fitting TRBD2. The V and J ends lost 0 bases and 3 bases, in that order; junction bases with no gene match: 4. Germline V gives CDR1 MNHEY, CDR2 SVGAGI. This CDR3 has 17 residues. CDR3 sequence: CASSYSPGLAGKETQYF. The CDR3 nucleotides read TGTGCCAGCAGTTACTCCCCGGGACTAGCGGGAAAAGAGACCCAGTACTTC.

The sample holds many counts of this clonotype. V and J are TRBV2 and TRBJ2-5, with D hard to call. Per the germline V gene, CDR1 is SNHLY and CDR2 is FYNNEI. The CDR3 is made up of 14 amino acids. V lost 2 bases and J 2 bases, leaving 9 bases between the germline ends. CDR3 region: CASSEYPAQETQYF. CDR3 DNA sequence: TGTGCCAGCAGTGAATACCCGGCGCAAGAGACCCAGTACTTC.

This clonotype has at least ten counts. The CDR3 region has the DNA TGCGCCAGCGCCATCCCAACTGGAGGGGGGAATGAGCAGTTCTTC. Amino acid sequence: CASAIPTGGGNEQFF. The rearrangement links TRBV5-1 to TRBJ2-1; D possibly uses TRBD1 or TRBD2 (6 bases each). Germline V gene data show CDR1 as SGHRS and CDR2 as YFSETQ. This CDR3 contains 15 residues. V was cut by 7 bases and J by 7 bases, with 21 bases left in between.

This sequence joins TRBV5-6 and TRBJ2-7, with D perhaps given as TRBD1 or TRBD2 (5 bases each). Germline CDR1 SGHDT, CDR2 YYEEEE. The CDR3 loop spans 14 amino acids. V lost 4 bases to trimming and J lost 7 bases, with 18 bases between them. DNA of the CDR3: TGTGCCAGCAGCCACAGGACCGGGGCCGGAGAGCAGTACGTC. It is translated as CASSHRTGAGEQYV.

Ten or more counts support this clonotype. The J gene is TRBJ2-2, the V gene TRBV7-9; TRBD1 is a possible D gene (5 bases). The CDR3 is made up of 15 amino acids. Per germline, CDR1 SEHNR and CDR2 FQNEAQ (reference sequence). V lost 6 bases and J lost 3, with 14 bases in between. CDR3 coding DNA: TGTGCCAGCAGTCGTACGACAGATCACACCGGGGAGCTGTTTTTT. The encoded protein is CASSRTTDHTGELFF.